Below are 23 T cell receptor beta chains sequenced from a single sample in a study of naive and memory T cell subsets. For blood and skin samples, reverse transcription used TCR alpha and beta constant primers. TCRdb re-derived calls from the UMI-ligation and nested PCR reads in MiXCR, one entry per CDR3 protein. The sample shows 15,000 to 20,000 distinct CDR3 sequences, approximately 9.6% of them seen only once. The sample's treatment: skin biopsy from PPD injection site in Mantoux-positive individual. Unsorted total RNA, about 1 to 1000 ng, was DNase treated before reverse transcription. The sample in question was skin, obtained from a tuberculin skin test site. Source of these receptors: an adult in good health.

By frequency in the sample, this clonotype is medium-sized (0.01 to 0.1%). The rearrangement joins TRBV29-1 to TRBJ1-2, with D unclear. The CDR3 contains 13 residues. V gave up 5 bases and J gave up 8 bases, with 18 bases separating them. Germline CDR1 is SQVTM and CDR2 is ANQGSEA. Written as DNA, the CDR3 is TGCAGCGTTTTGGCTGAACATGGTCGGGGCTACACCTTC. Protein sequence: CSVLAEHGRGYTF.

The chain combines TRBV7-1 with TRBJ2-2, with 7 bases aligning to TRBD1. TRBV7-1 is filed as an ORF, its function uncertain. The trim removed 3 bases at V and 4 bases at J, leaving 8 bases unmatched. The CDR3 is made up of 16 amino acids. The CDR3 loop reads CASSSNRGLGTGELFF. In DNA form, the CDR3 reads TGTGCCAGCAGCTCCAACAGGGGCCTTGGCACCGGGGAGCTGTTTTTT.

The CDR3 reads CSAQDSRSEKLFF. The CDR3 DNA is TGCAGTGCCCAGGACAGCCGAAGTGAAAAACTGTTTTTT. The chain recombines TRBV20-1 with TRBJ1-4; D is perhaps TRBD1 (6 bases). The V and J ends lost 6 bases and 7 bases respectively, with 15 bases between them. The V gene's germline CDR1 is DFQATT and CDR2 SNEGSKA (reference sequence). There are 13 residues in the CDR3.

This clonotype was counted ten times or more. The chain is built from TRBV20-1 and TRBJ2-2; D possibly uses TRBD1 or TRBD2 (7 bases each). There are 14 residues in the CDR3. The V and J ends lost 3 bases and 4 bases respectively, with 12 bases between them. The germline V gene encodes CDR1 DFQATT and CDR2 SNEGSKA (reference sequence). The chain's CDR3 is CSASDREGTGELFF. The CDR3 coding sequence is TGCAGTGCTAGCGACAGGGAGGGCACCGGGGAGCTGTTTTTT.

The chain recombines TRBV20-1 with TRBJ2-1; TRBD2 aligns across 10 bases. In germline, CDR1 is DFQATT, CDR2 SNEGSKA (reference sequence). The V segment lost 5 bases and the J segment 7 bases; nucleotides outside the gene matches: 14. This CDR3 spans 16 amino acids. The CDR3 is CSAQLSGGAARNEQFF. In DNA, the CDR3 is TGCAGTGCTCAATTAAGCGGGGGGGCTGCAAGAAATGAGCAGTTCTTC.

The chain employs TRBV29-1 and TRBJ2-7; D possibly uses TRBD1 or TRBD2 (6 bases each). This CDR3 spans 17 amino acids. Trimming removed 3 bases at V and 6 bases at J, with 27 bases between. Germline V CDR1 and CDR2: SQVTM, ANQGSEA. The CDR3: CSVDGGGSMDRWGEQYF. The DNA of the CDR3 is TGCAGCGTTGATGGAGGGGGATCGATGGACCGTTGGGGCGAGCAGTACTTC.

By frequency in the sample, this clonotype is medium-sized. This chain connects TRBV10-3 to TRBJ2-1; 7 positions match TRBD2. Trimming removed 7 bases from V and 2 bases from J; junction bases left unmatched: 5. Germline CDR1 ENHRY, CDR2 SYGVKD. There are 14 residues in the CDR3. Written as DNA, the CDR3 is TGTGCCATCAAAGAGCTAGCGGCCTACAATGAGCAGTTCTTC. This translates into CAIKELAAYNEQFF.

This clonotype was found a few times. J is TRBJ1-2 and V is TRBV19, with TRBD1 as a possible D gene (6 bases). Per germline, CDR1 LNHDA and CDR2 SQIVND (reference sequence). V was cut by 7 bases and J by 6 bases, with 24 bases left in between. This CDR3 is built from 16 residues. The CDR3 is CASNPPGAAGDHGYTF. For the CDR3, the DNA is TGTGCCAGTAACCCTCCGGGGGCGGCAGGGGACCATGGCTACACCTTC.

In this sample, this clonotype turned up many times. The chain combines TRBV2 with TRBJ2-3, with 8 bases fitting TRBD2. The CDR3 is 16 amino acids. The germline CDR1 and CDR2 sequences are SNHLY and FYNNEI. Germline trimming cut 5 bases from V and 0 bases from J; bases unmatched to any gene: 7. CDR3 region: CASSRPGGASTDTQYF. The CDR3 nucleotides are TGTGCCAGCAGTCGACCCGGGGGGGCTAGCACAGATACGCAGTATTTT.

CDR3 coding DNA: TGTGCCAGCAGCTCAGAAGGGGGGCACACGGACACTGAAGCTTTCTTT. The encoded protein is CASSSEGGHTDTEAFF. V usage is TRBV6-5 and J usage is TRBJ1-1, with D maybe TRBD1 (6 bases). CDR3 length: 16 residues. Germline V gives CDR1 MNHEY, CDR2 SVGAGI. V was clipped by 6 bases and J by 3 bases, with 20 bases between them.

The chain links TRBV4-3 to TRBJ2-2; 9 bases match TRBD1. This CDR3 is 15 amino acids long. The V gene end was trimmed by 4 bases and the J gene end by 5 bases; junction bases not matched to a gene: 5. CDR1 is LGHNA and CDR2 is YSLEER in the germline V gene. CDR3 sequence: CASSRGQGGTGELFF. The CDR3 nucleotides read TGCGCCAGCAGCCGGGGACAGGGCGGGACCGGGGAGCTGTTTTTT.

The chain is built from TRBV30 and TRBJ1-5; D uncertain. This CDR3 has 13 amino acids. In germline, CDR1 is GTSNPN, CDR2 SVGIG (reference sequence). V dropped 1 base and J dropped 4 bases, with 8 bases sitting between them. CDR3 sequence reads: CAWSGGRNQPQHF. The CDR3 bases are TGTGCCTGGAGTGGAGGGCGGAATCAGCCCCAGCATTTT.

This clonotype was seen many times. CDR3 in DNA: TGTGCCATCAGTGAGGCAGGGGGCGGAAAGACCCAGTACTTC. It codes for CAISEAGGGKTQYF. This sequence joins TRBV10-3 and TRBJ2-5, with 8 positions matching TRBD1. Germline CDR1 is ENHRY and CDR2 is SYGVKD. The CDR3 sequence is 14 residues long. Trimming removed 2 bases from V and 6 bases from J; junction bases left unmatched: 5.

This clonotype is medium-sized in the sample. The V and J genes are TRBV7-9 and TRBJ2-7, with D perhaps assigned TRBD1 or TRBD2 (5 bases each). CDR3 length equals 14 residues. Germline assignment: CDR1 SEHNR and CDR2 FQNEAQ (reference sequence). V lost 6 bases and J lost 0, with 12 bases in between. The CDR3 loop is CASSTTGHSYEQYF. CDR3 sequence (DNA): TGTGCCAGCAGTACGACGGGGCACTCCTACGAGCAGTACTTC.

This clonotype was detected many times. The chain recombines TRBV6-6 with TRBJ1-1; TRBD1 might be the D (5 bases). The CDR3 sequence is 14 residues long. Germline V lookup: CDR1 MNHNY, CDR2 SVGAGI (reference sequence). The V gene lost 8 bases and the J gene lost 3 bases, with 16 bases spanning the gap. The CDR3 reads CASEEGERYTEAFF. CDR3 in DNA: TGTGCCAGCGAGGAAGGGGAGCGGTACACTGAAGCTTTCTTT.

This clonotype was seen at least ten times. The chain employs TRBV5-1 and TRBJ2-7; D is undetermined. This CDR3 contains 16 residues. Germline-derived CDR1 and CDR2 are SGHRS and YFSETQ. V gave up 0 bases and J gave up 0 bases, with 13 bases separating them. As DNA, the CDR3 is TGCGCCAGCAGCTTGGCGTTGAGACGAAGCTCCTACGAGCAGTACTTC. Its translation is CASSLALRRSSYEQYF.

As regards this clonotype: At one boundary the junction diverges from the germline segment, which might be a read error. The V gene is TRBV7-7, the J gene TRBJ2-7; 9 bases fit TRBD1. This CDR3 spans 13 amino acids. Germline CDR1 is SSHAT and CDR2 is FNYEAQ (reference sequence). As DNA, the CDR3 is TGTGCTAGCAGCCCGGGACAGGGCTACGAGCAGTACTTC. Translation gives CASSPGQGYEQYF.

This clonotype showed up many times. This chain uses TRBV7-6 with TRBJ2-1; possible D gene TRBD2, 6 bases. The CDR3 is 13 residues long. The ends were cut back, 4 bases at V and 10 bases at J, with 14 bases in the middle. Germline V gene data show CDR1 as SGHVS and CDR2 as FNYEAQ. CDR3 sequence reads: CASSSYSGWEQFF. CDR3 sequence (DNA): TGTGCCAGCAGCTCCTATAGCGGATGGGAGCAGTTCTTC.

This clonotype has more than one count but fewer than ten. V usage is TRBV5-1 and J usage is TRBJ1-1; a possible D gene is TRBD1 (5 bases). The ends were cut back, 2 bases at V and 3 bases at J, with 11 bases in the middle. Germline CDR1 SGHRS, CDR2 YFSETQ. The length of the CDR3 is 14 residues. Here the CDR3 DNA reads TGCGCCAGCAGCTTTTGGGGGGTCGACACTGAAGCTTTCTTT. Translation: CASSFWGVDTEAFF.

This clonotype came up many times. The chain uses TRBV27 and TRBJ2-3; 12 nucleotides agree with TRBD2. CDR3 length equals 16 residues. V lost 7 bases and J lost 1; bases outside the gene matches: 6. Germline CDR1 MNHEY, CDR2 SMNVEV (reference sequence). CDR3 DNA sequence: TGTGCCAGCACCCGACTAGCGGGGGCGGGCACAGATACGCAGTATTTT. Translation: CASTRLAGAGTDTQYF.

This clonotype was seen at least ten times. The V gene is TRBV5-4, the J gene TRBJ1-6; D possibly corresponds to TRBD1 (6 bases). From germline, CDR1 is SGHNT and CDR2 YYREEE (reference sequence). This CDR3 is 14 amino acids long. V gave up 1 base and J gave up 8 bases, with 10 bases separating them. CDR3 residues: CASSLWGADSPLHF. In DNA form, the CDR3 reads TGTGCCAGCAGCTTGTGGGGGGCTGATTCACCCCTCCACTTT.

This clonotype turned up a few times. The J gene is TRBJ2-2, the V gene TRBV30; either TRBD1 or TRBD2 may fit D (5 bases each). CDR1 and CDR2 (germline): GTSNPN, SVGIG (reference sequence). V dropped 3 bases and J dropped 0 bases, with 8 bases sitting between them. CDR3 length: 14 residues. CDR3 in amino acids: CAWRRGTNTGELFF. The CDR3 DNA is TGTGCCTGGAGGAGGGGCACGAACACCGGGGAGCTGTTTTTT.

This clonotype appeared many times. V is TRBV7-9 and J is TRBJ2-5; unclear D gene. Trimming removed 1 base at V and 2 bases at J, with 8 bases between. The CDR3 consists of 14 residues. Germline values: CDR1 SEHNR, CDR2 FQNEAQ (reference sequence). The CDR3 region is CASSLVDRQETQYF. The CDR3 coding sequence is TGTGCCAGCAGCTTAGTGGACCGTCAAGAGACCCAGTACTTC.